One TCR beta chain is described in this entry. Its antigen is unknown. These data belong to a study of cytomegalovirus exposure and HLA in healthy donors. On the study more broadly: A preliminary data release comprised 80 million to 95 million unique TCRs obtained from HLA-typed donors. Points from the study as a whole: TRBV6-2, TRBV6-3 and some other V segments were unresolvable in 87-base-pair reads. In an earlier analysis, in some 500 donors, most V segments appeared productive either ~87% or ~30% of the time.

The CDR3 has 13 residues. Trimming removed 8 bases at V and 1 base at J, with 9 bases between. Germline values: CDR1 MNHEY, CDR2 SMNVEV (reference sequence). The primer mix had 60 Vbeta and 13 Jbeta primers. Method: immunoSEQ multiplex PCR; TCRdb's copy keeps in-frame clones and lacks some. Here the sample spans 150,000 or so clones, about three quarters being singletons. The sample was PBMCs. The rearrangement joins TRBV27 to TRBJ2-1; no clear D gene. The TCR was taken from a man between 45 and 60 years old in good health and CMV-seropositive. The CDR3 nucleotides read TGTGCCAGCTCTGACGGGTCCTACAATGAGCAGTTCTTC. It is translated as CASSDGSYNEQFF.